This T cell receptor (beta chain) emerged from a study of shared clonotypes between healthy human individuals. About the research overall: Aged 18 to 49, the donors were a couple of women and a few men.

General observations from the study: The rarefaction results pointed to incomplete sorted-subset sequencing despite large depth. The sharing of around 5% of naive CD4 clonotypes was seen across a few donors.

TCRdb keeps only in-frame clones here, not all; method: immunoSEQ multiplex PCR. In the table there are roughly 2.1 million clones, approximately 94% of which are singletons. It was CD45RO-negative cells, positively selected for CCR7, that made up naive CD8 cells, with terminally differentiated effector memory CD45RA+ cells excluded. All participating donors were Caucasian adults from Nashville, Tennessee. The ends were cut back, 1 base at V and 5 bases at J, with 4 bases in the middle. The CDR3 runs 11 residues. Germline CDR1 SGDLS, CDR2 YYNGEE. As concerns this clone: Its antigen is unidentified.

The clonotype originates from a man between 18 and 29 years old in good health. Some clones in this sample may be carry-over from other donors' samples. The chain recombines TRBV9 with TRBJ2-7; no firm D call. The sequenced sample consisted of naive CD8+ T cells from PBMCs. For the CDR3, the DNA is TGTGCCAGCAGCGTATCTGACGAGCAGTACTTC. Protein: CASSVSDEQYF.